A selection of T cell receptor beta chains follows, all from one sample in a study of identical twins. Using its own MiXCR run on the 5' RACE reads, TCRdb lists one record per CDR3 protein. Of about 100,000 distinct CDR3 sequences detected, 5.5% to 7% appear once; the ten largest clones hold less than 15%. The sequenced sample consisted of memory T cells sorted from blood. The receptors stem from a woman aged 45-65 years in good health. Both conserved end residues are part of each CDR3. The order of the fields is clone size, J gene, V gene, CDR3 protein. Clone size is shown for a subset of rows, as once, few, many or a class of expanded clone.

clone size: many; J gene: TRBJ1-1; V gene: TRBV6-5; CDR3 protein: CASSPNPDRGTFF
clone size: many; J gene: TRBJ2-7; V gene: TRBV18; CDR3 protein: CASSLLQGEQYF
clone size: .; J gene: TRBJ1-1; V gene: TRBV6-5; CDR3 protein: CASSRGGANTEAFF
clone size: .; J gene: TRBJ2-5; V gene: TRBV4-1; CDR3 protein: CASRGHQETQYF
clone size: many; J gene: TRBJ2-5; V gene: TRBV30; CDR3 protein: CAWRAGTSGLQVTQYF
clone size: few; J gene: TRBJ2-7; V gene: TRBV7-9; CDR3 protein: CASSASGGTGSSNEQYF
clone size: many; J gene: TRBJ2-7; V gene: TRBV7-2; CDR3 protein: CASSLAGQLGRLAGFAEQYF
clone size: many; J gene: TRBJ1-5; V gene: TRBV19; CDR3 protein: CASSTRTQGMQPQHF
clone size: many; J gene: TRBJ2-3; V gene: TRBV5-8; CDR3 protein: CASSRGLAGGLDTQYF
clone size: few; J gene: TRBJ2-5; V gene: TRBV5-1; CDR3 protein: CASSFDRSQETQYF
clone size: many; J gene: TRBJ1-1; V gene: TRBV7-9; CDR3 protein: CASSSRETAEAFF
clone size: many; J gene: TRBJ2-4; V gene: TRBV5-1; CDR3 protein: CASSPGDSKNIQYF
clone size: many; J gene: TRBJ1-1; V gene: TRBV5-1; CDR3 protein: CASSGGQNTEAFF
clone size: many; J gene: TRBJ2-1; V gene: TRBV6-5; CDR3 protein: CASSYEGGEQFF
clone size: many; J gene: TRBJ2-5; V gene: TRBV11-2; CDR3 protein: CASSLLAGGGSAETQYF
clone size: many; J gene: TRBJ1-4; V gene: TRBV20-1; CDR3 protein: CSAREQGAREKLFF
clone size: many; J gene: TRBJ2-1; V gene: TRBV2; CDR3 protein: CASSPLQQGQQFF
clone size: many; J gene: TRBJ2-2; V gene: TRBV5-1; CDR3 protein: CASSLEPVRVGPGELFF
clone size: few; J gene: TRBJ2-6; V gene: TRBV19; CDR3 protein: CASRSGRVASGANVLTF
clone size: many; J gene: TRBJ1-1; V gene: TRBV4-2; CDR3 protein: CASSQDETGRGEAFF
clone size: .; J gene: TRBJ1-6; V gene: TRBV27; CDR3 protein: CASSSPGQSGSPLHF
clone size: .; J gene: TRBJ2-7; V gene: TRBV5-6; CDR3 protein: CASSLPGPGLAGGGAEQYF
clone size: many; J gene: TRBJ2-2; V gene: TRBV28; CDR3 protein: CASSRGMPGELFF
clone size: many; J gene: TRBJ2-3; V gene: TRBV5-5; CDR3 protein: CASSLWSFVDTQYF
clone size: many; J gene: TRBJ2-1; V gene: TRBV7-8; CDR3 protein: CASSLAGTRYNEQFF
clone size: few; J gene: TRBJ1-1; V gene: TRBV6-1; CDR3 protein: CASSGDRGGTEAFF
clone size: many; J gene: TRBJ2-1; V gene: TRBV6-6; CDR3 protein: CASSPGLAYEQFF
clone size: many; J gene: TRBJ2-6; V gene: TRBV20-1; CDR3 protein: CSAGPGSEVSGANVLTF
clone size: .; J gene: TRBJ2-1; V gene: TRBV4-1; CDR3 protein: CACSQGRAGVYNEQSF
clone size: .; J gene: TRBJ1-2; V gene: TRBV27; CDR3 protein: CASSRSDREGGYTF
clone size: many; J gene: TRBJ2-1; V gene: TRBV12-3/TRBV12-4; CDR3 protein: CASSYRVNGNEQFF
clone size: many; J gene: TRBJ2-1; V gene: TRBV7-2; CDR3 protein: CASSFGGRLAGVFF
clone size: few; J gene: TRBJ1-6; V gene: TRBV7-9; CDR3 protein: CASSASTGAYNSPLHF
clone size: many; J gene: TRBJ2-7; V gene: TRBV7-8; CDR3 protein: CASSPLPGQDAPYEQYF
clone size: few; J gene: TRBJ2-7; V gene: TRBV4-1; CDR3 protein: CASSQDPDYAFEQYF
clone size: many; J gene: TRBJ2-1; V gene: TRBV3-1; CDR3 protein: CASSLLAGSYNEQFF
clone size: many; J gene: TRBJ2-7; V gene: TRBV5-1; CDR3 protein: CASSNRPGAHYEQYF
clone size: many; J gene: TRBJ2-3; V gene: TRBV4-1; CDR3 protein: CASSRTRWGDTQYF
clone size: many; J gene: TRBJ1-3; V gene: TRBV18; CDR3 protein: CASSQRTPDSGNTIYF
clone size: many; J gene: TRBJ2-3; V gene: TRBV7-6; CDR3 protein: CASSLEPPPGLVSTDTQYF
clone size: .; J gene: TRBJ2-1; V gene: TRBV12-3/TRBV12-4; CDR3 protein: CASSSGTADGQFF
clone size: many; J gene: TRBJ2-1; V gene: TRBV12-3/TRBV12-4; CDR3 protein: CASSPLAGTYNEQFF
clone size: .; J gene: TRBJ1-1; V gene: TRBV7-3; CDR3 protein: CASSLIHATEAFF
clone size: many; J gene: TRBJ2-1; V gene: TRBV7-7; CDR3 protein: CASSLAFLSAENYNEQFF
clone size: many; J gene: TRBJ1-1; V gene: TRBV5-1; CDR3 protein: CASRPATVNTEAFF
clone size: few; J gene: TRBJ2-1; V gene: TRBV20-1; CDR3 protein: CSARVLAATYNEQFF
clone size: few; J gene: TRBJ2-7; V gene: TRBV30; CDR3 protein: CAWSQGVGSYEQYF
clone size: many; J gene: TRBJ2-3; V gene: TRBV4-1; CDR3 protein: CASSQGLGADTQYF
clone size: .; J gene: TRBJ1-1; V gene: TRBV12-3/TRBV12-4; CDR3 protein: CASSLAGKTEGAFF
clone size: many; J gene: TRBJ2-5; V gene: TRBV20-1; CDR3 protein: CSLTRAGETQYF
clone size: many; J gene: TRBJ1-2; V gene: TRBV29-1; CDR3 protein: CSVESEGGRNYGYTF
clone size: many; J gene: TRBJ2-2; V gene: TRBV2; CDR3 protein: CASSEARGWTGELFF
clone size: .; J gene: TRBJ2-3; V gene: TRBV7-8; CDR3 protein: CASSFGTGLDTQYF